This T cell receptor beta chain was recovered during a study of T cells in Graves' hyperthyroidism and ophthalmopathy. This clonotype was found many times. Antigen: not known. The V end lost 2 bases, the J end lost 1 base, and 14 bases lay between the germline ends. CDR1 and CDR2 from the germline V gene are SGHVS and FQNEAQ. This CDR3 spans 17 amino acids. Template material for amplifying TCR beta CDR3 regions consisted of RNA transcripts. An initial round of RT-PCR targeting the TCR CDR3 relied on the HTBI primer set. TCRdb passed the multiplex PCR reads through MiXCR, listing each CDR3 protein once. Of a few hundred thousand distinct CDR3 sequences listed, more than 14% are singletons. Patients with ophthalmopathy all had a Clinical Activity Score of at least 3, a NOSPECS grade of at least 4 and duration under 3 months. The PBMCs had their origin in roughly 9.4 ml of fresh peripheral blood. Study results and limitations: Peripheral blood also featured most of the thyroid clonotypes expanded above 0.001. Ophthalmopathy could be told apart from stable hyperthyroidism with a 13 V-J model.

Specimen: blood. The chain combines TRBV7-8 with TRBJ2-2; a weak D match, TRBD2 (5 bases). The clonotype was recovered from a woman younger than 45 with Graves' ophthalmopathy. CDR3 sequence (DNA): TGTGCCAGCAGCTTATCAACCTCGGGAATGAACACCGGGGAGCTGTTTTTT. Translating gives CASSLSTSGMNTGELFF.